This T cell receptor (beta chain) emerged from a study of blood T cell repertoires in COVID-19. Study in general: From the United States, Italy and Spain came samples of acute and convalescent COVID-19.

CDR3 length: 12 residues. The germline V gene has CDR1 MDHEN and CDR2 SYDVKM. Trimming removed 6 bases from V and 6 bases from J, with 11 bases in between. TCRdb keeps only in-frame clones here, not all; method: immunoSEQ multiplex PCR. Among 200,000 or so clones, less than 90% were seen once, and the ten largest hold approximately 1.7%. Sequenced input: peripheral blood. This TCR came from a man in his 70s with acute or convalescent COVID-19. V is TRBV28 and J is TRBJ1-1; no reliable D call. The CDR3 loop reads CASRTRHSEAFF. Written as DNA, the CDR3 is TGTGCCAGCAGAACTCGACACTCTGAAGCTTTCTTT.